Following are 10 T cell receptor beta chains from one sample sequenced in a study of cytomegalovirus exposure and HLA in healthy donors (dated by TCRdb to between 2016 and 2019). The library was generated by the immunoSEQ multiplex PCR assay. A mixture of 60 forward primers for TCR Vbeta segments and 13 reverse primers for TCR Jbeta segments was used in the multiplex PCR. Drawn from immuneACCESS, this table holds only the in-frame rearrangements with V and J called that TCRdb kept. Clones are partly lost; checked studies trace under half to an unresolved V gene and leave the rest unexplained. This sample's table has entries for around 33,000 clones. The ten largest clonotypes hold around 3.6% of the sample. The sequenced sample was PBMCs. The source of these receptors is a man aged 35 to 55 in good health and CMV-seronegative.

The genes are TRBV6-5 and TRBJ2-5, with 9 bases identical to TRBD2. CDR1 and CDR2 from the germline V gene are MNHEY and SVGAGI. J was trimmed by 4 bases and V by 5 bases; bases with no gene match: 2. This CDR3 has 13 amino acids. CDR3 in amino acids: CASSRTSVETQYF. CDR3 coding DNA: TGTGCCAGCAGTCGGACTAGCGTAGAGACCCAGTACTTC.

DNA of the CDR3: TGTGCCAGCAGATTGCGGACAGCGGGCAATCAGCCCCAGCATTTT. This encodes CASRLRTAGNQPQHF. The gene calls are TRBV6-6 and TRBJ1-5; possible D gene TRBD1, 6 bases. Deletions cut 6 bases from V and 2 bases from J, with 14 bases between. Germline assignment: CDR1 MNHNY and CDR2 SVGAGI (reference sequence). CDR3 size: 15 residues.

The gene calls are TRBV7-2 and TRBJ2-2, with D uncertain. V lost 2 bases, J lost 3 bases, and 7 bases lay in between. Germline CDR1 and CDR2: SGHTA and FQGNSA. The CDR3 sequence is 14 residues long. This CDR3 is CASSLRSYTGELFF. CDR3 sequence (DNA): TGTGCCAGCAGCTTACGTAGCTACACCGGGGAGCTGTTTTTT.

The rearrangement links TRBV7-8 to TRBJ2-3; TRBD1 is a possible D gene (5 bases). Germline V lookup: CDR1 SGHVS, CDR2 FQNEAQ. V shed 5 bases and J shed 8 bases, with 20 bases lying between them. The CDR3 has 15 residues. The CDR3 coding sequence is TGTGCCAGCAGCGGACGACAGAGGCAACAGACTACGCAGTATTTT. Residues: CASSGRQRQQTTQYF. Full variable domain (missing parts from reference TRBV7-8 and TRBJ2-3): GAGVSQSPRYKVAKRGQDVALRCDPISGHVSLFWYQQALGQGPEFLTYFQNEAQLDKSGLPSDRFFAERPEGSVSTLKIQRTQQEDSAVYLCASSGRQRQQTTQYFGPGTRLTVL.

This chain links TRBV30 with TRBJ2-7, with 14 bases identical to TRBD2. The J segment lost 2 bases and the V segment lost 8 bases, leaving 20 bases of the junction unmatched. This CDR3 comprises 19 residues. From germline, CDR1 is GTSNPN and CDR2 SVGIG (reference sequence). This CDR3 is CAGEGARGLAGVGAYEQYF. The DNA of the CDR3 is TGTGCCGGGGAGGGTGCAAGGGGACTAGCGGGAGTGGGGGCCTACGAGCAGTACTTC.

The rearrangement uses TRBV19 and TRBJ2-7; 7 bases fit TRBD1. The V segment lost 5 bases and the J segment 0 bases; nucleotides outside the gene matches: 7. Germline CDR1 is LNHDA and CDR2 is SQIVND (reference sequence). There are 15 residues in the CDR3. The CDR3 coding sequence is TGTGCCAGTAGTCGTGACAGGGCCACCTCCTACGAGCAGTACTTC. It yields the protein CASSRDRATSYEQYF.

The rearrangement joins TRBV5-4 to TRBJ2-5; 7 bases align to TRBD2. Germline V gives CDR1 SGHNT, CDR2 YYREEE (reference sequence). CDR3 length equals 14 residues. V lost 3 bases, J lost 1 base, and 3 bases stayed unmatched. The CDR3 DNA reads TGTGCCAGCAGCTCCGCGGGGGTCCAAGAGACCCAGTACTTC. This gives the protein CASSSAGVQETQYF.

The chain has TRBV4-1 and TRBJ2-3; 7 positions match TRBD2. The CDR3 sequence is 15 residues long. Germline-derived CDR1 and CDR2 are MGHRA and YSYEKL. V lost 0 bases and J lost 2; bases outside the gene matches: 2. The CDR3 loop reads CASSQDLAVTDTQYF. The CDR3 DNA reads TGCGCCAGCAGCCAAGACCTAGCGGTCACAGATACGCAGTATTTT.

This chain connects TRBV2 to TRBJ1-2, with TRBD1 as a possible D gene (6 bases). CDR3 length: 13 amino acids. Germline V CDR1 and CDR2: SNHLY, FYNNEI. The V end lost 6 bases, the J end lost 7 bases, and 15 bases lay between the germline ends. In DNA form, the CDR3 reads TGTGCCAGCAGACCCGGACAGCTTTCTGGCTACACCTTC. Translating it yields CASRPGQLSGYTF.

The chain uses TRBV9 and TRBJ1-1; 7 bases match TRBD1. CDR1 is SGDLS and CDR2 is YYNGEE in the germline V gene. CDR3 length: 15 residues. V lost 0 bases and J lost 0; bases outside the gene matches: 2. CDR3 DNA sequence: TGTGCCAGCAGCGTAGATACAGGGGTGAACACTGAAGCTTTCTTT. Translation: CASSVDTGVNTEAFF.